Sequencing of this TCR beta chain was carried out in a study of technical replicates of blood from a few donors. Libraries were prepared by immunoSEQ multiplex PCR; TCRdb keeps only in-frame clonotypes and omits some of them. The data show tens of thousands of clones, 94% seen once. The sequence derives from a human donor in good health. The specimen sequenced was T cells isolated from PBMCs.

As DNA, the CDR3 is TGTGCCAGCAGCTTAGTGGCTAGCGGGAGTATCGGGGAGCTGTTTTTT. Its translation: CASSLVASGSIGELFF. The chain has TRBV7-6 and TRBJ2-2, with 10 bases identical to TRBD2. The V and J ends lost 1 base and 7 bases, in that order; junction bases with no gene match: 6. CDR3 size: 16 residues. The germline V gene has CDR1 SGHVS and CDR2 FNYEAQ.